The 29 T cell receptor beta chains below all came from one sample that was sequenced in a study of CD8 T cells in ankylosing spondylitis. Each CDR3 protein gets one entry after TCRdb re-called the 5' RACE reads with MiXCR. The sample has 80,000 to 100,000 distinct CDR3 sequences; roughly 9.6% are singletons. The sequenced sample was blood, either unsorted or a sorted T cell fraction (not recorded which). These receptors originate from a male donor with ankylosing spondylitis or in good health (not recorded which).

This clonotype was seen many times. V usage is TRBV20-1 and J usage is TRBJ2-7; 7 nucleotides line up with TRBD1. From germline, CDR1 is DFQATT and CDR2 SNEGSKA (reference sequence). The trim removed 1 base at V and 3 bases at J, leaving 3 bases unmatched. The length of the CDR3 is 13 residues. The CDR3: CSARGQGDYEQYF. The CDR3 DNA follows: TGCAGTGCTAGAGGACAGGGCGACTACGAGCAGTACTTC.

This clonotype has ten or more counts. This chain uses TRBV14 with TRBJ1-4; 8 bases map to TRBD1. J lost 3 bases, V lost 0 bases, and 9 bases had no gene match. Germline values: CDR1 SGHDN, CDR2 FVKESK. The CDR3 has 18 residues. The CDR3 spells CASSQDIVWGQANEKLFF. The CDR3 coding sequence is TGTGCCAGCAGCCAAGATATCGTGTGGGGACAGGCTAATGAAAAACTGTTTTTT.

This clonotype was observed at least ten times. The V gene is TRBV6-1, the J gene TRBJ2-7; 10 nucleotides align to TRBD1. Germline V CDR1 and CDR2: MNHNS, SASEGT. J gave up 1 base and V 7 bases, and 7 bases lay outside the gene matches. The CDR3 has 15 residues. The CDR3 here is CASTTRQGASYEQYF. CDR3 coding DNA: TGTGCCAGCACTACGAGACAGGGGGCATCCTACGAGCAGTACTTC.

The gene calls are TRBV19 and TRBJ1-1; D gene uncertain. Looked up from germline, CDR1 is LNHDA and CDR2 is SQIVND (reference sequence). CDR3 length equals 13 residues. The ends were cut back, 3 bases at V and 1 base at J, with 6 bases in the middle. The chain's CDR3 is CASSINQNTEAFF. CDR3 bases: TGTGCCAGTAGTATTAATCAGAACACTGAAGCTTTCTTT.

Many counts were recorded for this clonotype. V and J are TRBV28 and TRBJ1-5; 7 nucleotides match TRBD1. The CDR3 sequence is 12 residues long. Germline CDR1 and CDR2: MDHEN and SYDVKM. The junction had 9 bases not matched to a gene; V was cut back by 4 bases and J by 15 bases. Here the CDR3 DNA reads TGTGCCAGCAGTTCACCGGGACAGTGGGGGCATTTT. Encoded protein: CASSSPGQWGHF.

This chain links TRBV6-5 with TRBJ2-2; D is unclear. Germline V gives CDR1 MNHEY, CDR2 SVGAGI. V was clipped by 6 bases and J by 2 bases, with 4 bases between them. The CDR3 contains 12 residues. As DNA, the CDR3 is TGTGCCAGCAGAGAAAACACCGGGGAGCTGTTTTTT. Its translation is CASRENTGELFF.

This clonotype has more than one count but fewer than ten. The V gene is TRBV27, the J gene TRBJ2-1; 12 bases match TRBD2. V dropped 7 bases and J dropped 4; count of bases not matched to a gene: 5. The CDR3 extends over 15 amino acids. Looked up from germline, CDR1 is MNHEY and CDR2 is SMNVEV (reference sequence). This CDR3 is CASTSLAGGYNEQFF. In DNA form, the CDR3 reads TGTGCCAGCACTTCCCTAGCGGGGGGGTACAATGAGCAGTTCTTC.

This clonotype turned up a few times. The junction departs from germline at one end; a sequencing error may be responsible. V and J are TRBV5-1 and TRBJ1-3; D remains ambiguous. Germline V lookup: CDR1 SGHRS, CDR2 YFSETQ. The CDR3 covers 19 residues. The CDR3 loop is CASSLAWTQGSDSGNAIYF. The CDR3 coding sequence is TGCGCCAGCAGCTTGGCATGGACGCAAGGTTCAGACTCTGGAAACGCCATATATTTT.

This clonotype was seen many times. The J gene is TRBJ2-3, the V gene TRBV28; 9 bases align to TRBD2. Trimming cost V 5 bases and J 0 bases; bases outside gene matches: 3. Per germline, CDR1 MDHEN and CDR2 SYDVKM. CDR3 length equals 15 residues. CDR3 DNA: TGTGCCAGCAGTCCTAGCGGGGCTAGCACAGATACGCAGTATTTT. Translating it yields CASSPSGASTDTQYF.

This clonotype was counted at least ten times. DNA of the CDR3: TGCAGTGCTAGAGAGACAAGCGGGCTTAATTCACCCCTCCACTTT. The encoded protein is CSARETSGLNSPLHF. The chain is built from TRBV20-1 and TRBJ1-6, with D uncertain. The length of the CDR3 is 15 residues. V gave up 0 bases and J gave up 6 bases, with 12 bases separating them. CDR1 is DFQATT and CDR2 is SNEGSKA in the germline V gene (reference sequence).

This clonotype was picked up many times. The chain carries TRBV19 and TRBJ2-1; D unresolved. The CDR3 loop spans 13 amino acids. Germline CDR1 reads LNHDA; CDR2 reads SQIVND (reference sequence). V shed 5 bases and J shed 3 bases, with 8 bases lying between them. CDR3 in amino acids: CASSQSLYNEQFF. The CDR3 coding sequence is TGTGCCAGTAGTCAATCTCTCTACAATGAGCAGTTCTTC.

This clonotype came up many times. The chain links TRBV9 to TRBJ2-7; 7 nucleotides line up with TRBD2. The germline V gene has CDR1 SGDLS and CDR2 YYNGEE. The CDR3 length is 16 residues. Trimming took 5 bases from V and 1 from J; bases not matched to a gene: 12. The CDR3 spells CASSESPGLPSYEQYF. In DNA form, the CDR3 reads TGTGCCAGCAGTGAGTCTCCGGGACTACCATCCTACGAGCAGTACTTC.

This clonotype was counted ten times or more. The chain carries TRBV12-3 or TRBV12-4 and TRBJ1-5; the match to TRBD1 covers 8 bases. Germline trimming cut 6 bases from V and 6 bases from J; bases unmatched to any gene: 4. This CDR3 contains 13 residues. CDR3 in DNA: TGTGCCAGCAGCCTCGACAGGGGTCAGCCCCAGCATTTT. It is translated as CASSLDRGQPQHF.

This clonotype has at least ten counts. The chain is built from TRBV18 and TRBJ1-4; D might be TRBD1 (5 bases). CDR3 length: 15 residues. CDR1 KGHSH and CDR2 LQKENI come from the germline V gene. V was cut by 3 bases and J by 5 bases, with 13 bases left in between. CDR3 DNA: TGTGCCAGCTCACCGGTGAGGGGTCCAAATGAAAAACTGTTTTTT. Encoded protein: CASSPVRGPNEKLFF.

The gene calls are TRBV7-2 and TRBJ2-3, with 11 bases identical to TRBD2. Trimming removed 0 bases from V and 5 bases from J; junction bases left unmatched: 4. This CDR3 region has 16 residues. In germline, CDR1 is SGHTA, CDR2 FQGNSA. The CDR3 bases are TGTGCCAGCAGCTTAGCTAGCGGGGGGGCGGGAGATACGCAGTATTTT. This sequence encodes CASSLASGGAGDTQYF.

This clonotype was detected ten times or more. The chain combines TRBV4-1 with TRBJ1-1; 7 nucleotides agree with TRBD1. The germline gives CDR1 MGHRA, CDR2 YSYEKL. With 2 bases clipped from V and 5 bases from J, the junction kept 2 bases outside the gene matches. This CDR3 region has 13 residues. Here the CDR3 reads CASSQKQGTEAFF. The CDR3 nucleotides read TGCGCCAGCAGCCAAAAACAGGGGACTGAAGCTTTCTTT.

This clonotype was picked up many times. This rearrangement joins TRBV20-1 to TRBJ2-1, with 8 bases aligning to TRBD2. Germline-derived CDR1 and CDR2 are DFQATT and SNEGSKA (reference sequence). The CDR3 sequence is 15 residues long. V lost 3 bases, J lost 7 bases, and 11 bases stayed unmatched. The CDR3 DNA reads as TGCAGTGCTAGTCCTCGGGGGGGTCAACATAATGAGCAGTTCTTC. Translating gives CSASPRGGQHNEQFF.

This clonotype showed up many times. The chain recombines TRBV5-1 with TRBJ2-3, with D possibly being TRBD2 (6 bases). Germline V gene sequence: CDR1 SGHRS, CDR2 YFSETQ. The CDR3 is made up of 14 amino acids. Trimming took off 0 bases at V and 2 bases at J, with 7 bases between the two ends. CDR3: CASSLVAVTDTQYF. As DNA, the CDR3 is TGCGCCAGCAGCTTGGTAGCGGTCACAGATACGCAGTATTTT. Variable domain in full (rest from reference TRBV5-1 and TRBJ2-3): KAGVTQTPRYLIKTRGQQVTLSCSPISGHRSVSWYQQTPGQGLQFLFEYFSETQRNKGNFPGRFSGRQFSNSRSEMNVSTLELGDSALYLCASSLVAVTDTQYFGPGTRLTVL.

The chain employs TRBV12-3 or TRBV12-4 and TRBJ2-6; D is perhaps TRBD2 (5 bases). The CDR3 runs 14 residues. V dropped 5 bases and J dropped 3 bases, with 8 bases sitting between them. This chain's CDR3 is CASSPGVGANVLTF. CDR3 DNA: TGTGCCAGCAGTCCCGGGGTTGGGGCCAACGTCCTGACTTTC.

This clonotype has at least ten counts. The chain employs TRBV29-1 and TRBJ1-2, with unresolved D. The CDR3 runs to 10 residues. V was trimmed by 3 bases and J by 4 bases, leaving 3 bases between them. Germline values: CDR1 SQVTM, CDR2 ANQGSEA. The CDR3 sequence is CSVDTYGYTF. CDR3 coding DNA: TGCAGCGTTGACACCTATGGCTACACCTTC.

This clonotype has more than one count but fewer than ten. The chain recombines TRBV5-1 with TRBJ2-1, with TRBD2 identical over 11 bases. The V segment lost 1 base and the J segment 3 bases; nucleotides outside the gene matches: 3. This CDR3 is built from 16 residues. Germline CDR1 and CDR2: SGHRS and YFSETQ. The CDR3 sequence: CASSLTSGGNYNEQFF. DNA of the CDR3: TGCGCCAGCAGCTTGACTAGCGGGGGAAACTACAATGAGCAGTTCTTC.

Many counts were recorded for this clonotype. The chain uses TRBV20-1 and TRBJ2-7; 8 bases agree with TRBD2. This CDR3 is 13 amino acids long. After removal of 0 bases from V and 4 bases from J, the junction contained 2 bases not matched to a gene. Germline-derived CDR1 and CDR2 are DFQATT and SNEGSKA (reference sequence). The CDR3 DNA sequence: TGCAGTGCTAGAGAGCGGGGGGTTTACGAGCAGTACTTC. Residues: CSARERGVYEQYF.

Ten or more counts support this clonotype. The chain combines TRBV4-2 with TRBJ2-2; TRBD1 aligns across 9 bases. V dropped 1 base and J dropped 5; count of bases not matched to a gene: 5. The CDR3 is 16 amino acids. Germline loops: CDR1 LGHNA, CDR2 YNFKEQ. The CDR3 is CASSQAWDRVTGELFF. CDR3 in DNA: TGTGCCAGCAGCCAAGCGTGGGACAGGGTTACCGGGGAGCTGTTTTTT.

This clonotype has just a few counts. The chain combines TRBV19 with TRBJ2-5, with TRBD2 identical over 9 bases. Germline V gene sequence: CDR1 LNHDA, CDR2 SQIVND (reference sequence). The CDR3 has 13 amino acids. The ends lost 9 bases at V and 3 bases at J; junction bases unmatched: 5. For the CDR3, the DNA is TGTGCCAGCCTGTCTAGCGGGGAAGAGACCCAGTACTTC. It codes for CASLSSGEETQYF.

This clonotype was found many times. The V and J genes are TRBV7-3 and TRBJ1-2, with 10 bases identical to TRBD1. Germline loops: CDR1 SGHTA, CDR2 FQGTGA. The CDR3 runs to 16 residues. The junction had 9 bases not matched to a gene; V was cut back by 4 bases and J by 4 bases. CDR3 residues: CASSSTQTGGRYGYTF. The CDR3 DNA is TGTGCCAGCAGCTCCACTCAGACAGGGGGCCGCTATGGCTACACCTTC. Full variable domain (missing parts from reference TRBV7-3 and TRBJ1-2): GAGVSQTPSNKVTEKGKYVELRCDPISGHTALYWYRQSLGQGPEFLIYFQGTGAADDSGLPNDRFFAVRPEGSVSTLKIQRTERGDSAVYLCASSSTQTGGRYGYTFGSGTRLTVV.

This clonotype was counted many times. The CDR3 sequence is CASSIGTAYNEQFF. The CDR3 nucleotides are TGTGCCAGCAGTATAGGGACCGCATACAATGAGCAGTTCTTC. This sequence joins TRBV7-2 and TRBJ2-1; D may correspond to TRBD1 or TRBD2 (5 bases each). Germline V gene lookup returns CDR1 SGHTA and CDR2 FQGNSA. The CDR3 totals 14 residues. Trimming took 6 bases from V and 4 from J, leaving 13 bases between them.

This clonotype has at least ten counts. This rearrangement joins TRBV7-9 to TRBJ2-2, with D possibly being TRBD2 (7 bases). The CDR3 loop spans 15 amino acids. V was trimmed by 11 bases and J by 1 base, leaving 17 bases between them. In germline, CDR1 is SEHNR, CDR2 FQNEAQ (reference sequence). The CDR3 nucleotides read TGTGCCGGGGGCACGGGGGGCCGGAACACCGGGGAGCTGTTTTTT. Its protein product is CAGGTGGRNTGELFF.

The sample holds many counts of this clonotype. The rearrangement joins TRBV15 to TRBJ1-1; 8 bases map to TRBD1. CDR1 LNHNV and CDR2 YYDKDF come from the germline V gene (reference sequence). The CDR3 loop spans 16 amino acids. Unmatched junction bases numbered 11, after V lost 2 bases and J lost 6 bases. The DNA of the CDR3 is TGTGCCACCAGCAGATTGGGGACAGGTAGGAAGTCTGAAGCTTTCTTT. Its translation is CATSRLGTGRKSEAFF.

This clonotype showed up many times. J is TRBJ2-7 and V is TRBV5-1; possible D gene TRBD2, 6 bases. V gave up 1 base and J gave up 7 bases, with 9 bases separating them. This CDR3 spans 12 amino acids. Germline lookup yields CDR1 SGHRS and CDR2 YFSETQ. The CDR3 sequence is CASSLTRGEQYF. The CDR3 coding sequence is TGCGCCAGCAGCTTGACACGGGGGGAGCAGTACTTC.